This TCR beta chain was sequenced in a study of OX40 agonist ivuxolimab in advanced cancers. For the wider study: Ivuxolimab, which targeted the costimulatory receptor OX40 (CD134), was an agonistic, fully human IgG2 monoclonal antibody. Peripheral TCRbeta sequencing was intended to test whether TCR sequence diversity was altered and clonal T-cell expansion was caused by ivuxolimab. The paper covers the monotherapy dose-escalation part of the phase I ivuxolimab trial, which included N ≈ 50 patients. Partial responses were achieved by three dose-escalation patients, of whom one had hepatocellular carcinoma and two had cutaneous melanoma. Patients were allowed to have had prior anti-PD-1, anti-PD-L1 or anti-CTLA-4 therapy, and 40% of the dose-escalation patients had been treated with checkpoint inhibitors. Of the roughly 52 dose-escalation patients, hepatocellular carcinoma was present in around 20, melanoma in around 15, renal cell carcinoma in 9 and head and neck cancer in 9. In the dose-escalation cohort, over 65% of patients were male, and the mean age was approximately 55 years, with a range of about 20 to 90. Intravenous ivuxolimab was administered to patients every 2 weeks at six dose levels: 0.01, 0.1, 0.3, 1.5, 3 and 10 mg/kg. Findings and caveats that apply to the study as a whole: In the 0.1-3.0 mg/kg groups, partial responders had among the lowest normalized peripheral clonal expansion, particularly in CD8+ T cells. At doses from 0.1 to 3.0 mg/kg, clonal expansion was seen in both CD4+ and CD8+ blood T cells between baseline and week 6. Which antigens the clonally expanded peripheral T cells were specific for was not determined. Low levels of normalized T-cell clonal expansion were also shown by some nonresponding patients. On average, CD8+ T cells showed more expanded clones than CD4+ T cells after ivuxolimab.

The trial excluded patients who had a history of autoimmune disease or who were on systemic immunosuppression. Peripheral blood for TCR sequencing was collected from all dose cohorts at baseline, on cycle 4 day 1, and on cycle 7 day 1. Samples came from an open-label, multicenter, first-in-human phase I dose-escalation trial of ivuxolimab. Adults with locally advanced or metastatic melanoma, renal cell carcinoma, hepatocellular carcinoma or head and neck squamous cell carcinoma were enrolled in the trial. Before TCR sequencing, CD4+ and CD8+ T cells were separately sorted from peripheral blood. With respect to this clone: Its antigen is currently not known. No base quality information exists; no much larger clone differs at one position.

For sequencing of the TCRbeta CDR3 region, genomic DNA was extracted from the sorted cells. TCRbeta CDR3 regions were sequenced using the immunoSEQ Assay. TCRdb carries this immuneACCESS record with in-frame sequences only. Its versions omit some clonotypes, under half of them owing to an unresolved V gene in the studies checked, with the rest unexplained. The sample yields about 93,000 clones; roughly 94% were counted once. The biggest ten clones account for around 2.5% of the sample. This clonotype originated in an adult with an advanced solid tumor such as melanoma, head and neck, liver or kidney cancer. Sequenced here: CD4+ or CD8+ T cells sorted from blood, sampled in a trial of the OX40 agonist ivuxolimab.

CDR3 reads: CASSSGQDEAFF. At the DNA level, the sequence is TGTGCCAGCAGCTCAGGACAGGATGAAGCTTTCTTT. The chain couples TRBV7-3 to TRBJ1-1, with 7 middle bases fitting TRBD1. CDR1 and CDR2 were assigned from the germline V gene as SGHTA and FQGTGA. V is trimmed back by 4 bases and J by 7 bases, and the junction contains 3 bases that no gene match accounts for. Spanning cysteine to phenylalanine, the CDR3 consists of 12 amino acids. CDR3 DNA only is kept here, 36 bases in frame from base 1.